One sample yielded the 20 T cell receptor beta chains listed below, sequenced in a study of T cells after yellow fever vaccination. Using its own MiXCR run on the 5' RACE reads, TCRdb lists one record per CDR3 protein. The table lists under 250,000 distinct CDR3 sequences, about 3% of them singletons. The sequenced sample was CD4+ T cells sorted from PBMCs, obtained 10 days after the yellow fever booster vaccination. These receptors all come from a man aged 18 to 30 who received the YFV17D yellow fever vaccine.

The genes are TRBV3-1 and TRBJ2-1, with D possibly matching TRBD1 (6 bases). The germline V gene has CDR1 LGHDT and CDR2 YNNKEL (reference sequence). This CDR3 comprises 11 residues. V was clipped by 4 bases and J by 10 bases, with 8 bases between them. CDR3 sequence reads: CASSLTGEQFF. The CDR3 DNA sequence: TGTGCCAGCAGCCTTACAGGGGAGCAGTTCTTC.

This clonotype was counted ten times or more. The V gene is TRBV7-8, the J gene TRBJ2-7; 8 nucleotides match TRBD1. J gave up 6 bases and V 5 bases, and 3 bases lay outside the gene matches. The V gene's germline CDR1 is SGHVS and CDR2 FQNEAQ. The CDR3 consists of 12 residues. CDR3 amino acids: CASSLQGVEQYF. CDR3 DNA: TGTGCCAGCAGCCTACAGGGGGTCGAGCAGTACTTC.

The rearrangement uses TRBV20-1 and TRBJ1-2; tentative D call: TRBD1 (6 bases). The CDR3 totals 12 residues. Germline CDR1 and CDR2: DFQATT and SNEGSKA (reference sequence). CDR3 bases: TGCAGAGCGGAGGGGGAAGACTATGGCTACACCTTC. It specifies CRAEGEDYGYTF.

This clonotype was seen ten or more times. The V call is TRBV11-2, the J call TRBJ2-3, with D perhaps given as TRBD1 or TRBD2 (6 bases each). The germline CDR1 and CDR2 sequences are SGHAT and FQNNGV. This CDR3 has 16 amino acids. V was cut by 4 bases and J by 2 bases, with 16 bases left in between. This chain's CDR3 is CASSSWGAANTDTQYF. The CDR3 nucleotides read TGTGCCAGCAGCTCCTGGGGGGCGGCCAACACAGATACGCAGTATTTT.

This clonotype showed up many times. This chain connects TRBV24-1 to TRBJ1-2; 10 bases map to TRBD1. The CDR3 totals 12 residues. V trimming: 9 bases; J trimming: 8 bases; junction bases outside the gene matches: 5. The germline CDR1 and CDR2 sequences are KGHDR and SFDVKD. The DNA for the CDR3 is TGTGCCACCGCGGGACAGGGGCGCGGCTACACCTTC. Encoded protein: CATAGQGRGYTF.

This clonotype was counted only a few times. The rearrangement joins TRBV5-1 to TRBJ1-1; tentatively, D is TRBD1 (6 bases). Germline V gene lookup returns CDR1 SGHRS and CDR2 YFSETQ. Trimming shortened V by 4 bases and J by 6 bases, and 19 bases separated the two germline ends. This CDR3 is built from 15 residues. The CDR3 spells CASSPGGAFTSEAFF. CDR3 nucleotide sequence: TGCGCCAGCAGCCCCGGGGGGGCCTTCACCTCTGAAGCTTTCTTT.

This clonotype was observed a few times. The rearrangement uses TRBV12-3 or TRBV12-4 and TRBJ2-2, with D unresolved. V was clipped by 0 bases and J by 5 bases, with 7 bases between them. CDR3 length: 14 amino acids. The CDR3 DNA is TGTGCCAGCAGTTTAGCGGCCAGTACCGGGGAGCTGTTTTTT. This gives the protein CASSLAASTGELFF.

This clonotype was picked up a small number of times. V is TRBV20-1 and J is TRBJ2-1; possible D gene TRBD1, 5 bases. V shed 3 bases and J shed 5 bases, with 17 bases lying between them. Per germline, CDR1 DFQATT and CDR2 SNEGSKA (reference sequence). The CDR3 spans 15 residues. The DNA for the CDR3 is TGCAGTGCTAGTCCTTTGACAGCTGGGCACAATGAGCAGTTCTTC. It is translated as CSASPLTAGHNEQFF.

J is TRBJ1-5 and V is TRBV3-1; TRBD1 might be the D (5 bases). Germline CDR1 and CDR2: LGHDT and YNNKEL (reference sequence). The CDR3 extends over 15 amino acids. Trimming stripped 0 bases from V and 2 bases from J, with 8 bases between. This chain's CDR3 is CASSQDWGGNQPQHF. CDR3 nucleotides: TGTGCCAGCAGCCAAGATTGGGGGGGCAATCAGCCCCAGCATTTT. Combining the CDR3 with reference TRBV3-1 and TRBJ1-5 gives the whole variable domain DTAVSQTPKYLVTQMGNDKSIKCEQNLGHDTMYWYKQDSKKFLKIMFSYNNKELIINETVPNRFSPKSPDKAHLNLHINSLELGDSAVYFCASSQDWGGNQPQHFGDGTRLSIL.

This clonotype was detected a few times. The V call is TRBV7-2, the J call TRBJ2-1; D remains unclear. Germline CDR1 and CDR2: SGHTA and FQGNSA. The CDR3 loop spans 14 amino acids. Trimming stripped 0 bases from V and 6 bases from J, with 9 bases between. The CDR3 DNA sequence: TGTGCCAGCAGCTTAGCGCTAAGTGTCAATGAGCAGTTCTTC. Its protein product is CASSLALSVNEQFF.

This clonotype was picked up many times. J is TRBJ2-5 and V is TRBV9, with D possibly being TRBD2 (5 bases). This CDR3 contains 14 residues. CDR1 and CDR2 (germline): SGDLS, YYNGEE. V lost 4 bases, J lost 4 bases, and 14 bases lay in between. CDR3 bases: TGTGCCAGCAGCTCTAGAGGGAGAGGAGAGACCCAGTACTTC. Protein: CASSSRGRGETQYF.

The table lists this clonotype with many counts. The gene calls are TRBV12-3 or TRBV12-4 and TRBJ2-1; the match to TRBD1 covers 10 bases. The CDR3 is 15 amino acids. With V trimmed by 3 bases and J by 7 bases, 6 bases remained unmatched. For the CDR3, the DNA is TGTGCCAGCAGTTTCCGGGACAGGGGAGTTAATGAGCAGTTCTTC. As protein: CASSFRDRGVNEQFF.

This clonotype was seen at least ten times. The chain combines TRBV20-1 with TRBJ1-5; D ambiguous. Germline V gene data show CDR1 as DFQATT and CDR2 as SNEGSKA (reference sequence). This CDR3 is 15 amino acids long. V lost 1 base and J lost 2, with 12 bases in between. The CDR3 is CSARGIEFGNQPQHF. Written as DNA, the CDR3 is TGCAGTGCTAGAGGGATTGAATTCGGCAATCAGCCCCAGCATTTT.

This clonotype came up many times. This chain links TRBV6-2 or TRBV6-3 with TRBJ2-7; possibly TRBD1 or TRBD2 for D (5 bases each). V shed 2 bases and J shed 6 bases, with 14 bases lying between them. Germline V gives CDR1 MNHEY, CDR2 SVGEGT. The CDR3 sequence is 14 residues long. CDR3 residues: CASSYDRGGREQYF. CDR3 DNA: TGTGCCAGCAGTTACGACCGGGGCGGTCGCGAGCAGTACTTC.

The chain uses TRBV18 and TRBJ2-3; D may be TRBD1 or TRBD2 (5 bases each). Per germline, CDR1 KGHSH and CDR2 LQKENI. The V and J ends lost 1 base and 0 bases respectively, with 8 bases between them. The CDR3 covers 15 residues. The CDR3 nucleotides are TGTGCCAGCTCACCACGGGGGTTAAGCACAGATACGCAGTATTTT. Its protein product is CASSPRGLSTDTQYF.

This clonotype was recorded at least ten times. The chain uses TRBV12-3 or TRBV12-4 and TRBJ1-3; D uncertain. This CDR3 has 14 residues. The V end lost 3 bases, the J end lost 2 bases, and 8 bases lay between the germline ends. The CDR3 region is CASSLMGTGNTIYF. CDR3 bases: TGTGCCAGCAGTTTGATGGGTACTGGAAACACCATATATTTT.

The chain recombines TRBV28 with TRBJ2-2; D is ambiguous. The CDR3 is 13 residues long. Trimming took off 5 bases at V and 5 bases at J, with 9 bases between the two ends. CDR1 is MDHEN and CDR2 is SYDVKM in the germline V gene. The DNA for the CDR3 is TGTGCCAGCAGTCGTGGTTGGACCGGGGAGCTGTTTTTT. Protein sequence: CASSRGWTGELFF.

This clonotype was counted ten times or more. This chain's CDR3 is CSARAPLRGTETQYF. The CDR3 coding sequence is TGCAGTGCTAGAGCCCCTCTTCGGGGTACAGAGACCCAGTACTTC. The V call is TRBV20-1, the J call TRBJ2-5, with D tentatively TRBD2 (5 bases). CDR3 length: 15 amino acids. Trimming left V 1 base short and J 4 bases short, with 16 bases between. CDR1 and CDR2 (germline): DFQATT, SNEGSKA (reference sequence).

This clonotype was observed many times. The chain employs TRBV6-5 and TRBJ2-3; D unresolved. Germline CDR1 and CDR2: MNHEY and SVGAGI. The CDR3 length is 15 residues. V lost 4 bases and J 0 bases, leaving 11 bases between the germline ends. The CDR3 spells CASSSQFPSTDTQYF. The CDR3 region has the DNA TGTGCCAGCAGTTCCCAGTTCCCCAGCACAGATACGCAGTATTTT.

This clonotype was counted between two and nine times. This sequence joins TRBV28 and TRBJ1-2, with D possibly matching TRBD1 (6 bases). Trimming shortened V by 3 bases and J by 4 bases, and 15 bases separated the two germline ends. The CDR3 totals 15 residues. Germline loops: CDR1 MDHEN, CDR2 SYDVKM. CDR3 nucleotides: TGTGCCAGCAGTTTGGGGGGCTCCGAGACCTATGGCTACACCTTC. Translation: CASSLGGSETYGYTF.